The entry that follows covers one T cell receptor beta chain sequence. This clonotype came up a few times. Its specific antigen is unknown. Base qualities are not recorded, but no much larger clone differs from it by a single base. cDNA synthesis used template-switch 5'RACE with a primer carrying a 10-nucleotide random unique molecular identifier tagging each TCR transcript. Over 170 million TCR-beta sequences, covering 15-18 subjects, were produced in each sequencing run. Total RNA was extracted with the RNeasy kit. The KAPA Real-time Library Amplification kit was used to amplify TCR-beta VDJ regions with primers for the TCR constant region and the 5'RACE anchor. A first PCR added sample indexes and Illumina adaptors, and a second PCR then raised library yield. The roughly 650 bp TCR product was size-selected on a 2% E-gel SizeSelection system after Ampure bead purification. Before pooling, library quality was assessed on a Bioanalyzer, concentration was determined with Qubit, and library quantification was performed with the Kapa Library Quantification kit. An Illumina HiSeq 2500 was used to sequence the libraries paired-end at 2 x 150 bp. To increase sequence diversity, roughly 24-32% phiX was spiked into each library pool. The authors processed their data as follows. The UMI-based MiGEC pipeline processed quality-filtered reads and removed over 80% of raw TCR sequences during error correction. VDJ genes were aligned to IMGT germline references, and clonotypes were defined by unique CDR3 amino acid sequence plus V-J genes. Clonal expansion, Shannon diversity and CDR3 relatedness (CalcPairwiseDistances, ClusterSamples) were evaluated with VDJtools, and phylogenetic trees were built with CLCbio workbench. Expanded clones were defined as having at least 8 unique UMIs, based on coefficient-of-variation modelling across technical triplicates. TCRdb trimmed the raw reads at Q25, called clones with MiXCR and kept productive beta chains. Every distinct CDR3 protein forms one entry, paired with its most common genes and DNA. The V and J calls were not made by the authors but by TCRdb's processing. For this sample there are over 35,000 distinct CDR3 sequences; roughly 4% appear just once. The ten largest clonotypes hold 5.7% of the sample.

The data belong to a study of neurological immune-mediated disorders (dated by TCRdb to the late 2010s). About the full investigation: Of the approximately 34 multiple sclerosis patients, around 31 had relapsing-remitting MS and 3 had secondary progressive MS. Peripheral blood TCR-beta repertoires from HTLV-I-associated myelopathy (HAM/TSP) patients, multiple sclerosis patients and healthy controls were compared by UMI-based sequencing. Longitudinal samples, technical triplicates and paired sorted CD4+ and CD8+ T-cell subsets, alongside PBMC samples, were included among the roughly 98 TCR-beta libraries. The cohort was made up of about 65 subjects, consisting of 15 or so HAM/TSP patients, some 34 multiple sclerosis patients and around 20 healthy controls.

For unsorted PBMC libraries, 2 million PBMCs were used after storage in RNAlater at -80 degrees C until RNA extraction. Multiple sclerosis patients were enrolled in a US clinical protocol evaluating disease progression by magnetic resonance imaging. Peripheral blood was subjected to Ficoll-Hypaque density gradient centrifugation to isolate PBMCs, which were then cryopreserved in liquid nitrogen. The germline V gene (reference sequence) yields DFQATT for CDR1 and SNEGSKA for CDR2. Including cysteine and phenylalanine, the CDR3 has 14 amino acids. The entry retains the CDR3 DNA only, 42 bases that are in frame from base 1. Germline trimming amounts to 5 bases on V and 6 bases on J, with 10 as the count of junction bases outside the gene matches. Summary of the overall study and its limitations: The MS cluster showed no association with clinical or MRI features, and the authors stated that larger cohorts are needed. Phylogenetic analysis grouped repertoires from 18 of 34 MS patients into a cluster of related CDR3 sequences, suggesting a possible repertoire-level signature. TCR clonal expansion was highest in HAM/TSP patients and lowest in MS patients, with MS patients falling below even healthy controls. No identical CDR3 amino acid sequences were found to be shared among expanded clones across subjects, suggesting that TCR-beta repertoires were private in all groups.

This chain is built from TRBV20-1 and TRBJ1-1; TRBD1 lines up with 9 middle nucleotides. The sequence came from a woman aged 55-70 years with multiple sclerosis. The sequenced sample consisted of PBMCs. The base sequence is TGCAGTGCTGAGAAGGGACAGGGAACACCTGAAGCTTTCTTT. Its translation reads: CSAEKGQGTPEAFF.